This T cell receptor beta chain appears in the sequencing data of a study of PD-L1 blockade in urothelial cancer. Study background: Per blood sample, T cells had a median of around 150,000. Whole-study results and caveats: Pretreatment clonality of the blood TCR repertoire below the median was predictive of superior survival.

Note on this clone: Its target is unknown.

As for time point: peripheral blood 6 weeks after treatment start. Trimming took 6 bases from V and 4 from J; bases not matched to a gene: 4. Germline CDR1 and CDR2: SNHLY and FYNNEI. The CDR3 covers 13 residues. Spiking of synthetic TCR analog templates was performed in each PCR. Profiling relied on immunoSEQ multiplex PCR, and the TCRdb table lists in-frame clones only, not all of them. The repertoire holds under 85,000 clones, with more than 85% as singletons. The rearrangement uses TRBV2 and TRBJ2-5; 8 bases match TRBD2. The TCR sequence derives from an elderly woman with urothelial cancer. Specimen: PBMCs, collected around atezolizumab (anti-PD-L1) treatment. The CDR3 reads CASSPGGGETQYF. The CDR3 DNA is TGTGCCAGCAGCCCGGGAGGGGGAGAGACCCAGTACTTC.